The 13 T cell receptor beta chains given below trace back to one sample, sequenced in a study of T cell repertoires in cytomegalovirus infection. Each CDR3 protein is one row after TCRdb ran MiXCR on the reads. The data show around 230,000 distinct CDR3 sequences, about 39% seen once. Antigens for these TCRs are unknown. Sequencing used CD8+ T cells from cultured PBMCs, obtained from culture after CMV antigen stimulation. All receptors come from a human donor in good health (CMV status not recorded). Some clones in this sample may be carry-over from other donors' samples.

The chain's CDR3 is CASSLVQGVTNYGYTF. For the CDR3, the DNA is TGTGCCAGCAGTTTGGTACAGGGGGTAACTAACTATGGCTACACCTTC. The rearrangement uses TRBV12-3 or TRBV12-4 and TRBJ1-2; the match to TRBD1 covers 8 bases. The CDR3 runs 16 residues. V gave up 3 bases and J gave up 0 bases; unmatched junction bases: 6.

This chain joins TRBV10-3 and TRBJ2-6, with D possibly TRBD1 on 5 matching bases. Germline-derived CDR1 and CDR2 are ENHRY and SYGVKD. This CDR3 region has 13 residues. The ends were cut back, 3 bases at V and 7 bases at J, with 7 bases in the middle. CDR3 sequence reads: CAISDQGANVLTF. In DNA, the CDR3 is TGTGCCATCAGTGATCAGGGAGCCAACGTCCTGACTTTC.

This clonotype was observed once. This rearrangement joins TRBV27 to TRBJ1-2; D possibly corresponds to TRBD1 (6 bases). The CDR3 has 12 residues. From germline, CDR1 is MNHEY and CDR2 SMNVEV (reference sequence). With 4 bases removed from V and 7 bases from J, the gap between germline ends came to 10 bases. CDR3 sequence (DNA): TGTGCCAGCAGTTCGGGGGGCCCTGGCTACACCTTC. As protein: CASSSGGPGYTF.

V is TRBV27 and J is TRBJ1-5; D uncertain. The germline V gene encodes CDR1 MNHEY and CDR2 SMNVEV (reference sequence). Between the trimmed V and J ends, which lost 7 bases and 2 bases, there was a span of 9 bases. The CDR3 length is 13 residues. The CDR3 is CASIGRGNQPQHF. The CDR3 DNA sequence: TGTGCCAGCATCGGGCGTGGCAATCAGCCCCAGCATTTT.

The chain has TRBV28 and TRBJ2-3, with D maybe TRBD2 (5 bases). The V end was cut by 6 bases, the J end by 8 bases, with 9 bases between. The CDR3 extends over 11 amino acids. Germline V gene sequence: CDR1 MDHEN, CDR2 SYDVKM. The CDR3 loop reads CASSPEGTQYF. CDR3 sequence (DNA): TGTGCCAGCAGCCCTGAGGGTACGCAGTATTTT. Together with reference TRBV28 and TRBJ2-3, the CDR3 gives the full variable domain: DVKVTQSSRYLVKRTGEKVFLECVQDMDHENMFWYRQDPGLGLRLIYFSYDVKMKEKGDIPEGYSVSREKKERFSLILESASTNQTSMYLCASSPEGTQYFGPGTRLTVL.

V gene TRBV12-3 or TRBV12-4 combines with J gene TRBJ1-1; maybe TRBD1 (6 bases). The CDR3 extends over 14 amino acids. The V end was cut by 3 bases, the J end by 4 bases, with 12 bases between. CDR3 residues: CASSFPGVRTEAFF. The CDR3, as DNA: TGTGCCAGCAGTTTTCCAGGGGTGCGCACTGAAGCTTTCTTT.

A few counts support this clonotype. The chain has TRBV9 and TRBJ2-7; D may be TRBD1 or TRBD2 (5 bases each). CDR3 length equals 15 residues. CDR1 and CDR2 (germline): SGDLS, YYNGEE. The V end was cut by 0 bases, the J end by 3 bases, with 13 bases between. This CDR3 reads CASSVASMGDYEQYF. CDR3 sequence (DNA): TGTGCCAGCAGCGTAGCTTCCATGGGGGACTACGAGCAGTACTTC. The complete variable domain, with remaining parts taken from reference TRBV9 and TRBJ2-7, reads DSGVTQTPKHLITATGQRVTLRCSPRSGDLSVYWYQQSLDQGLQFLIQYYNGEERAKGNILERFSAQQFPDLHSELNLSSLELGDSALYFCASSVASMGDYEQYFGPGTRLTVT.

This chain uses TRBV29-1 with TRBJ1-2; D is unresolved. This CDR3 region has 17 residues. Deletions cut 3 bases from V and 2 bases from J, with 22 bases between. The germline V gene encodes CDR1 SQVTM and CDR2 ANQGSEA. Here the CDR3 DNA reads TGCAGCGTTGAGGTGAGGTCAACCTCCCAACTGAACTATGGCTACACCTTC. Encoded protein: CSVEVRSTSQLNYGYTF.

The V gene is TRBV6-5, the J gene TRBJ2-7; 7 bases agree with TRBD1. Germline CDR1 and CDR2: MNHEY and SVGAGI. Trimming cost V 0 bases and J 2 bases; bases outside gene matches: 7. The CDR3 loop spans 16 amino acids. CDR3 in DNA: TGTGCCAGCAGTTACTCGATTGGACAGGCAGCCTACGAGCAGTACTTC. Amino acid sequence: CASSYSIGQAAYEQYF.

The rearrangement uses TRBV11-2 and TRBJ2-7; D possibly uses TRBD1 or TRBD2 (6 bases each). There are 15 residues in the CDR3. Germline CDR1 reads SGHAT; CDR2 reads FQNNGV. Trimming removed 4 bases at V and 2 bases at J, with 15 bases between. CDR3 DNA sequence: TGTGCCAGCAGCTCTTCGGAGGGGGTCACCTACGAGCAGTACTTC. It translates to CASSSSEGVTYEQYF. Filled out from reference TRBV11-2 and TRBJ2-7, the complete variable domain reads EAGVAQSPRYKIIEKRQSVAFWCNPISGHATLYWYQQILGQGPKLLIQFQNNGVVDDSQLPKDRFSAERLKGVDSTLKIQPAKLEDSAVYLCASSSSEGVTYEQYFGPGTRLTVT.

The sample holds a few counts of this clonotype. The chain uses TRBV7-6 and TRBJ1-5; no firm D call. V was pared by 1 base and J by 6 bases, with 13 bases between. Germline loops: CDR1 SGHVS, CDR2 FNYEAQ. This CDR3 has 15 amino acids. The CDR3 DNA reads TGTGCCAGCAGCTTAGTCCCGGCGAAAGTTCAGCCCCAGCATTTT. It specifies CASSLVPAKVQPQHF.

This clonotype was recorded at least ten times. This rearrangement joins TRBV27 to TRBJ1-5, with a tentative D call TRBD1 (5 bases). The V end lost 7 bases, the J end lost 0 bases, and 10 bases lay between the germline ends. The length of the CDR3 is 14 residues. Germline V gene data show CDR1 as MNHEY and CDR2 as SMNVEV (reference sequence). The CDR3, as DNA: TGTGCCAGCAAAGGGGATTATAGCAATCAGCCCCAGCATTTT. Translated: CASKGDYSNQPQHF.

Concerning this clonotype: A much larger clone lies a single base off, so this may be a read error. J is TRBJ2-2 and V is TRBV7-2, with 8 bases fitting TRBD1. Germline V gene lookup returns CDR1 SGHTA and CDR2 FQGNSA. CDR3 length: 15 amino acids. The DNA for the CDR3 is TGTGCCAGCAGCTCCACAGGGGGGCGCACCGGGGTGCTGTTTTTT. It codes for CASSSTGGRTGVLFF.